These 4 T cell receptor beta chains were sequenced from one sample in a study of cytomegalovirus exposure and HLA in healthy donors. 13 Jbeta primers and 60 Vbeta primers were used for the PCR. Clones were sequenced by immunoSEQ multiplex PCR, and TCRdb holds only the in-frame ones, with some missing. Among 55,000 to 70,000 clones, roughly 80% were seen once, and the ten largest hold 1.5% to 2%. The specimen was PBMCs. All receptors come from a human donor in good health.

The CDR3 loop is CASSQYNSDTQYF. The CDR3 bases are TGTGCCAGCAGCCAATATAACTCGGATACGCAGTATTTT. The gene calls are TRBV4-2 and TRBJ2-3; D remains ambiguous. V was trimmed by 2 bases and J by 6 bases, leaving 9 bases between them. The CDR3 contains 13 residues. The germline CDR1 and CDR2 sequences are LGHNA and YNFKEQ.

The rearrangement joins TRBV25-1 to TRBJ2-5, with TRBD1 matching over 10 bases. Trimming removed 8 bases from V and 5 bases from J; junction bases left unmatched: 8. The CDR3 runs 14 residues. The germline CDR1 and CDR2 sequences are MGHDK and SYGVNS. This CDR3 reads CASSRQGAQETQYF. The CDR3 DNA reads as TGTGCCAGCTCCCGACAGGGGGCGCAGGAGACCCAGTACTTC. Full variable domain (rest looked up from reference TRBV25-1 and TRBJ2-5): EADIYQTPRYLVIGTGKKITLECSQTMGHDKMYWYQQDPGMELHLIHYSYGVNSTEKGDLSSESTVSRIRTEHFPLTLESARPSHTSQYLCASSRQGAQETQYFGPGTRLLVL.

The CDR3 region has the DNA TGTGCCAGCTTCCGCGGGACAGACACAGATACGCAGTATTTT. Protein sequence: CASFRGTDTDTQYF. V usage is TRBV28 and J usage is TRBJ2-3; D perhaps matches TRBD1 (7 bases). V was pared by 8 bases and J by 2 bases, with 14 bases between. Per the germline V gene, CDR1 is MDHEN and CDR2 is SYDVKM. This CDR3 comprises 14 residues.

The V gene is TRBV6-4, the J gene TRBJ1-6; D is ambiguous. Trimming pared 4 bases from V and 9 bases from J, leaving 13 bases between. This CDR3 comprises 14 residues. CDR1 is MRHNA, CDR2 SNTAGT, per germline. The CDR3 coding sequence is TGTGCCAGCAGTGGAGGGCAGCTCCGTTCACCCCTCCACTTT. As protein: CASSGGQLRSPLHF.